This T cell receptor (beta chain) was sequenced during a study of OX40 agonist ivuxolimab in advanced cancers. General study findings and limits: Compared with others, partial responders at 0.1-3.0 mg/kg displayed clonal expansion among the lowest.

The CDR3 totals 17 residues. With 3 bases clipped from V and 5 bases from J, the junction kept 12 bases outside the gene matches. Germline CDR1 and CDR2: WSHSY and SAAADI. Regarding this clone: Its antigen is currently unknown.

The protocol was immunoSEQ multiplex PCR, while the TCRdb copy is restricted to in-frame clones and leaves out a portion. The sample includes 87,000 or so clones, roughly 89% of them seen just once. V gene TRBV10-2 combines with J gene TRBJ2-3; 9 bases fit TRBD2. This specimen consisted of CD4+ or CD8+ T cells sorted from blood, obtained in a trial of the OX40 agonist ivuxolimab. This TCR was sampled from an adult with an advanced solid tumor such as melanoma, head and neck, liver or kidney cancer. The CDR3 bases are TGCGCCAGCAGTGATCCCGGGCTAGCGGGGCCGGGAGATACGCAGTATTTT. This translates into CASSDPGLAGPGDTQYF.